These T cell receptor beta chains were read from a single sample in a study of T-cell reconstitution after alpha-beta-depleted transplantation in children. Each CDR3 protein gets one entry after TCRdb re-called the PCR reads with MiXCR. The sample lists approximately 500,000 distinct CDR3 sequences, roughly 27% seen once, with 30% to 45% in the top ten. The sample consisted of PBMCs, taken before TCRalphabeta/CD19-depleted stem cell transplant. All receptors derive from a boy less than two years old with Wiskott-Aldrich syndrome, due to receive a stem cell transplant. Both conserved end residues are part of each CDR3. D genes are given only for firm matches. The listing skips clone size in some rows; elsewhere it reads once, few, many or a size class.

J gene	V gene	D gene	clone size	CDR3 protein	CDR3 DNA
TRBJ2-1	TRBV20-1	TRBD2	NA	CSAEIRSGNYNEQFF	TGCAGTGCTGAGATCCGTAGCGGGAACTACAATGAGCAGTTCTTC
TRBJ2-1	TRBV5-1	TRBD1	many	CASSPGTGGNEQFF	TGCGCCAGCAGCCCCGGGACAGGGGGGAATGAGCAGTTCTTC
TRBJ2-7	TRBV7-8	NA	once	CASSHRPYEQYF	TGTGCCAGCAGCCACCGGCCCTACGAGCAGTACTTC
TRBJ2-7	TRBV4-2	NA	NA	CASSQDVNSGYEQYF	TGTGCCAGCAGCCAAGATGTAAATAGCGGCTACGAGCAGTACTTC
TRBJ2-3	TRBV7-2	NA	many	CASSLAVMSTDTQYF	TGTGCCAGCAGCTTAGCGGTCATGAGCACAGATACGCAGTATTTT
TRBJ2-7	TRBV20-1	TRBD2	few	CSAGTSDYEQYF	TGCAGTGCCGGGACTAGCGACTACGAGCAGTACTTC
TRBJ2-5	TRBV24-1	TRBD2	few	CATSDRREGQETQYF	TGTGCCACCAGTGATCGGCGGGAGGGGCAAGAGACCCAGTACTTC
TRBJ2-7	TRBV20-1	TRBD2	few	CSGRTSGTYEQYF	TGCAGTGGTAGGACTAGCGGAACCTACGAGCAGTACTTC
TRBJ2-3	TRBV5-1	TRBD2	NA	CASSLRWGLAGGRYTQYF	TGCGCCAGCAGCTTACGGTGGGGACTAGCGGGAGGTCGATATACGCAGTATTTT
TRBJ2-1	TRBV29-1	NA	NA	CSVPDRAGVNEQFF	TGCAGCGTCCCAGACAGGGCGGGGGTTAATGAGCAGTTCTTC
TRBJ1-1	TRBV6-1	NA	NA	CASKFEQGNTEAFF	TGTGCCAGCAAATTTGAACAGGGGAACACTGAAGCTTTCTTT
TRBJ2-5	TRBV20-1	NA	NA	CSARDRRGRETQYF	TGCAGTGCTAGAGATCGCAGGGGAAGAGAGACCCAGTACTTC
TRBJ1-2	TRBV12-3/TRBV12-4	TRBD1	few	CASNSGTGGGYTF	TGTGCCAGCAATTCAGGGACAGGGGGCGGCTACACCTTC
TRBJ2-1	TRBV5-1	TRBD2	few	CASSPTSGSFNEQFF	TGCGCCAGCAGCCCGACTAGCGGGAGTTTCAATGAGCAGTTCTTC
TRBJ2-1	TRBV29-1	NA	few	CSVVFSLLISYNEQFF	TGCAGCGTTGTTTTTAGCCTCCTAATCTCCTACAATGAGCAGTTCTTC
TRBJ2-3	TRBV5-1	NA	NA	CASSPTITDTQYF	TGCGCCAGCAGCCCCACGATCACAGATACGCAGTATTTT
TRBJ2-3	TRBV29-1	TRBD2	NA	CSVDRGRAWVDTQYF	TGCAGCGTTGATCGCGGGAGGGCCTGGGTAGATACGCAGTATTTT
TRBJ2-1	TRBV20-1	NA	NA	CSASVRARALYNEQFF	TGCAGTGCTAGCGTCAGGGCGAGAGCACTCTACAATGAGCAGTTCTTC
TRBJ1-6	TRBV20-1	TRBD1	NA	CSARTGLSSYNSPLHF	TGCAGTGCTCGGACAGGACTAAGCTCCTATAATTCACCCCTCCACTTT
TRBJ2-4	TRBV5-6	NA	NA	CASSLELAHIQYF	TGTGCCAGCAGCTTGGAGTTAGCGCACATTCAGTACTTC
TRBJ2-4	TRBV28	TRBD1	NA	CASSFLTGTGGENIQYF	TGTGCCAGCAGTTTCCTAACCGGGACAGGGGGTGAAAACATTCAGTACTTC
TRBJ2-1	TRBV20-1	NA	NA	CSARDRVGYNEQFF	TGCAGTGCTAGAGATCGGGTAGGGTACAATGAGCAGTTCTTC
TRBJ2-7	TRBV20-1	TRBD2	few	CSARPRTSGAYEQYF	TGCAGTGCTAGACCTAGGACTAGCGGGGCCTACGAGCAGTACTTC
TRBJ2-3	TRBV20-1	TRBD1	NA	CSARGGTGGLDTQYF	TGCAGTGCTAGAGGCGGGACAGGGGGTTTAGATACGCAGTATTTT